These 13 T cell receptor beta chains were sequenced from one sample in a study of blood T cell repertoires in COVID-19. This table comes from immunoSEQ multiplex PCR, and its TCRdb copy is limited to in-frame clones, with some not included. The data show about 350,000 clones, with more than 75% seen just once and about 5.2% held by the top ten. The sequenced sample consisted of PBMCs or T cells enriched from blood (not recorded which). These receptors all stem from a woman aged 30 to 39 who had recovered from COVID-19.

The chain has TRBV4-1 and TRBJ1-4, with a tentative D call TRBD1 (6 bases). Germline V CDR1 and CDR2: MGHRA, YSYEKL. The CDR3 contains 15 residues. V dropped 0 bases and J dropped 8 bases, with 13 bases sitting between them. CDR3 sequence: CASSQDRGAREKLFF. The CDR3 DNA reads TGCGCCAGCAGCCAAGATCGGGGGGCGAGAGAAAAACTGTTTTTT.

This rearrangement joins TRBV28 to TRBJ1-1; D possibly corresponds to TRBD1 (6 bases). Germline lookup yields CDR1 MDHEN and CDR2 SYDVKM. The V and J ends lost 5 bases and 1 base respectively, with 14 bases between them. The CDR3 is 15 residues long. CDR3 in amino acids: CASSPPAGANTEAFF. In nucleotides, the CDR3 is TGTGCCAGCAGTCCCCCAGCGGGGGCGAACACTGAAGCTTTCTTT.

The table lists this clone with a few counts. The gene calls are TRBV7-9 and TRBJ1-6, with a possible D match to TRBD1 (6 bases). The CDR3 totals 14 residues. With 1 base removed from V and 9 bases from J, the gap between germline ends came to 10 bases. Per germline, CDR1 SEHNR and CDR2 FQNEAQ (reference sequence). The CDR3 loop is CASSLGGLGSPLHF. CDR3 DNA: TGTGCCAGCAGCTTAGGGGGGCTCGGTTCACCCCTCCACTTT.

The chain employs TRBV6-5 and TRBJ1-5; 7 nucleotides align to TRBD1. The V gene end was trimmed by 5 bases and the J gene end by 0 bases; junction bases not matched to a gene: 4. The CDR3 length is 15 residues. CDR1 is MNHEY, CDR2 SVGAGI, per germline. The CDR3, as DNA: TGTGCCAGCAGTCGACAGGGCTATAGCAATCAGCCCCAGCATTTT. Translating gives CASSRQGYSNQPQHF.

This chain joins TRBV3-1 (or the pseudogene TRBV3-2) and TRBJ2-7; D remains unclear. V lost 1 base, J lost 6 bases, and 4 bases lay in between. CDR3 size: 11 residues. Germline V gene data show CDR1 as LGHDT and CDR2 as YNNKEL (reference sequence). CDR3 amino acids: CASSQATEQYF. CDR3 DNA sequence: TGTGCCAGCAGCCAAGCTACCGAGCAGTACTTC.

The CDR3 spells CASSIQGAPRGTEAFF. In DNA, the CDR3 is TGTGCCAGTAGTATCCAGGGGGCCCCAAGGGGTACTGAAGCTTTCTTT. V is TRBV19 and J is TRBJ1-1; 8 bases match TRBD1. CDR1 and CDR2 from the germline V gene are LNHDA and SQIVND (reference sequence). This CDR3 has 16 amino acids. V dropped 3 bases and J dropped 5; count of bases not matched to a gene: 11.

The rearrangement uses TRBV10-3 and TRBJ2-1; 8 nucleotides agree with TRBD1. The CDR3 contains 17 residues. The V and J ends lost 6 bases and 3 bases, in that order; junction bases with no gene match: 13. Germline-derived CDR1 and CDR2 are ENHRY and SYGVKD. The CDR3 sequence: CAIRGTGAISVYNEQFF. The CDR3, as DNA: TGTGCCATCAGGGGGACAGGAGCCATATCTGTCTACAATGAGCAGTTCTTC.

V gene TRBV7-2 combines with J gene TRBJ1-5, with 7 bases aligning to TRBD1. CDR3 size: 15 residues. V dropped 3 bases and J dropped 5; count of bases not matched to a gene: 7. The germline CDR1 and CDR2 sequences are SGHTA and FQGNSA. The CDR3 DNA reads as TGTGCCAGCAGCTTGTCCAGGACAGGCTATCAGCCCCAGCATTTT. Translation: CASSLSRTGYQPQHF.

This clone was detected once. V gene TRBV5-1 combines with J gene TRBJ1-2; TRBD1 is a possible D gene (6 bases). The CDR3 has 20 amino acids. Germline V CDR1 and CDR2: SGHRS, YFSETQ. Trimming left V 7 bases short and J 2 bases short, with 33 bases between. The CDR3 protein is CASAPPPRQERAFPNYGYTF. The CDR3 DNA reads TGCGCCAGCGCCCCTCCCCCCCGACAGGAACGGGCCTTTCCCAACTATGGCTACACCTTC.

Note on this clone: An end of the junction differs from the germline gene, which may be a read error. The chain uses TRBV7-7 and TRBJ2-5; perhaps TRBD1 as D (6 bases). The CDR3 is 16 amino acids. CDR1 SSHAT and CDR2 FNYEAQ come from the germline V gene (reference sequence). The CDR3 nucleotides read TGTGCTAGCAGCCTACGCTTGGGGGCAGAGGGGGAGACCCAGTACTTC. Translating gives CASSLRLGAEGETQYF.

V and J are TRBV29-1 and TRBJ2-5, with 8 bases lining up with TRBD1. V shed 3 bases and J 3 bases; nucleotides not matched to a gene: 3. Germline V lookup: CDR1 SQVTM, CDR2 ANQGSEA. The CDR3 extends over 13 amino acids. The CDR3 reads CSVDRTGKETQYF. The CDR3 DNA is TGCAGCGTTGATAGGACAGGGAAAGAGACCCAGTACTTC. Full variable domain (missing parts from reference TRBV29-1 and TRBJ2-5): SAVISQKPSRDICQRGTSLTIQCQVDSQVTMMFWYRQQPGQSLTLIATANQGSEATYESGFVIDKFPISRPNLTFSTLTVSNMSPEDSSIYLCSVDRTGKETQYFGPGTRLLVL.

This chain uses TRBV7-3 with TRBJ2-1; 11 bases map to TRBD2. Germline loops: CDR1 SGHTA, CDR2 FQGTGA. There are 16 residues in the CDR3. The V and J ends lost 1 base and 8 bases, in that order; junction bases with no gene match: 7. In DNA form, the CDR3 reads TGTGCCAGCAGCTTAAATGGGGCTAGCGGGAGGCATGAGCAGTTCTTC. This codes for CASSLNGASGRHEQFF.

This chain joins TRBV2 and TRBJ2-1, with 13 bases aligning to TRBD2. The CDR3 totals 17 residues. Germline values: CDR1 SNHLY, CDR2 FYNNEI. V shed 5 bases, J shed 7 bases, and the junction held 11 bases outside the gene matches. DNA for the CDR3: TGTGCCAGCAGTTCTTGGTGGGAGACTAGCGGGGGGAATGAGCAGTTCTTC. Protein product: CASSSWWETSGGNEQFF.